The rows below give T cell receptor beta chains drawn from one sample of a study of blood T cell repertoires in COVID-19. Profiling relied on immunoSEQ multiplex PCR, and the TCRdb table lists in-frame clones only, not all of them. The table includes fewer than 450,000 clones, about 90% detected once. Sequenced material: peripheral blood. The receptors here all came from a woman aged 18-35 years who had recovered from COVID-19. CDR3s include the opening cysteine and the closing phenylalanine or tryptophan. Each record gives: J gene, V gene, clone size, D gene, CDR3 protein, CDR3 DNA. The D gene is left open where the match is weak. Clone sizes are given selectively: once, few, many, or a class where the clone is expanded.

TRBJ2-3,TRBV6-2/TRBV6-3,-,TRBD2,CASSPGGTSGRASDTQYF,TGTGCCAGCAGCCCAGGGGGGACTAGCGGGAGAGCATCGGATACGCAGTATTTT
TRBJ1-1,TRBV4-1,-,-,CASSQVGVSTEAFF,TGCGCCAGCAGCCAAGTCGGGGTCAGCACTGAAGCTTTCTTT
TRBJ1-4,TRBV12-3/TRBV12-4,-,-,CASSAREFEKLFF,TGTGCCAGCAGTGCCAGGGAATTTGAAAAACTGTTTTTT
TRBJ2-1,TRBV30,-,TRBD1,CAWSVRGNRGLGFLNEQFF,TGTGCCTGGAGTGTACGGGGCAATAGGGGGCTAGGTTTTTTGAATGAGCAGTTCTTC
TRBJ1-5,TRBV7-2,-,-,CASSLAGGKEPQHF,TGTGCCAGCAGCTTAGCGGGGGGGAAAGAGCCCCAGCATTTT
TRBJ1-5,TRBV6-1,few,TRBD1,CASSELGTGLHQPQHF,TGTGCCAGCAGTGAATTAGGGACAGGGCTACATCAGCCCCAGCATTTT
TRBJ2-1,TRBV11-2,-,TRBD2,CASSLGASGRHEQFF,TGTGCCAGCAGCCTTGGGGCTAGCGGGAGACATGAGCAGTTCTTC
TRBJ2-3,TRBV7-2,-,-,CAGASSVRSTDTQYF,TGTGCCGGGGCTTCTAGCGTGAGGAGCACAGATACGCAGTATTTT
TRBJ1-2,TRBV27,-,-,CASSAGLSGYGYTF,TGTGCCAGCAGCGCGGGACTTTCGGGGTATGGCTACACCTTC
TRBJ1-6,TRBV27,-,-,CASRLGHPSSPLHF,TGTGCCAGCAGACTCGGACATCCGAGTTCACCCCTCCACTTT
TRBJ2-5,TRBV7-2,-,-,CASSSFYQETQYF,TGTGCCAGCAGCTCCTTTTACCAAGAGACCCAGTACTTC
TRBJ2-2,TRBV18,once,-,CASSPGAAGPPGTGELFF,TGTGCCAGCTCACCAGGGGCGGCGGGACCCCCGGGCACCGGGGAGCTGTTTTTT
TRBJ2-1,TRBV11-2,-,-,CASSFSSSSAEQFF,TGTGCCAGCAGCTTCTCCTCTAGCTCCGCTGAGCAGTTCTTC
TRBJ1-6,TRBV7-2,once,-,CASSLAPGYSPLHF,TGTGCCAGCAGCTTAGCCCCAGGATATTCACCCCTCCACTTT
TRBJ2-2,TRBV6-6,once,-,CASSYSIHNTGELFF,TGTGCCAGCAGTTACTCGATACATAACACCGGGGAGCTGTTTTTT
TRBJ2-3,TRBV7-6,-,TRBD2,CASSARTSGYTDTQYF,TGTGCCAGCAGCGCCCGGACTAGCGGATACACAGATACGCAGTATTTT
TRBJ1-2,TRBV15,-,-,CATSNRGRGVYGYTF,TGTGCCACCAGCAACCGGGGCAGGGGTGTCTATGGCTACACCTTC
TRBJ2-2,TRBV7-9,-,TRBD1,CASSFGQGVFF,TGTGCCAGCAGCTTCGGACAGGGGGTGTTTTTT
TRBJ1-2,TRBV30,-,TRBD1,CAWRLKRQGDYGYTF,TGTGCCTGGAGACTAAAGAGACAGGGGGACTATGGCTACACCTTC
TRBJ1-2,TRBV12-3/TRBV12-4,-,-,CASSRQLLNGYTF,TGTGCCAGCAGTCGACAGTTGTTGAATGGCTACACCTTC
TRBJ2-1,TRBV5-1,-,TRBD2,CASSPIGLAGFKNEQFF,TGCGCCAGCAGCCCCATTGGACTAGCGGGATTTAAAAATGAGCAGTTCTTC
TRBJ1-1,TRBV2,-,-,CASSEGRVGEAFF,TGTGCCAGCAGTGAAGGGCGGGTAGGAGAAGCTTTCTTT
TRBJ1-1,TRBV19,-,-,CATRDMNTEAFF,TGTGCCACTAGGGACATGAACACTGAAGCTTTCTTT
TRBJ1-2,TRBV5-4,-,-,CASSLGRVGYTF,TGTGCCAGCAGCTTGGGACGGGTTGGCTACACCTTC
TRBJ1-2,TRBV7-6,-,-,CASSLGAGNYGYTF,TGTGCCAGCAGCTTAGGGGCTGGGAACTATGGCTACACCTTC
TRBJ2-1,TRBV29-1,once,-,CSVEGFSVSSYNEQFF,TGCAGCGTTGAAGGATTTTCGGTAAGCTCCTACAATGAGCAGTTCTTC
TRBJ1-1,TRBV24-1,-,TRBD1,CATSDAAGGNTEAFF,TGTGCCACCAGTGATGCAGCAGGGGGGAACACTGAAGCTTTCTTT
TRBJ2-3,TRBV5-1,-,-,CASSLEGARTDTQYF,TGCGCCAGCAGCTTGGAGGGAGCACGCACAGATACGCAGTATTTT
TRBJ2-1,TRBV23-1,-,TRBD1,CASSGHRGSSYNEQFF,TGCGCCAGCAGTGGACACAGGGGTAGTTCCTACAATGAGCAGTTCTTC
TRBJ1-5,TRBV7-9,-,-,CASSRTDSNQPQHF,TGTGCCAGCAGTCGGACAGATAGCAATCAGCCCCAGCATTTT
TRBJ2-2,TRBV28,-,-,CAAQGGYNTGELFF,TGTGCCGCACAAGGAGGGTATAACACCGGGGAGCTGTTTTTT
TRBJ1-2,TRBV27,-,-,CASSLFSGSGDGYGYTF,TGTGCCAGCAGTTTATTCTCTGGCTCGGGGGATGGCTATGGCTACACCTTC
TRBJ2-1,TRBV5-1,-,TRBD2,CASSLSSSGRAGEQFF,TGCGCCAGCAGCTTGAGTTCTAGCGGGAGGGCCGGTGAGCAGTTCTTC
TRBJ2-4,TRBV6-5,-,-,CASRDSSGIQYF,TGTGCCAGCAGAGATTCTAGTGGCATTCAGTACTTC
TRBJ1-1,TRBV24-1,-,-,CATSDRTDSTEGAFF,TGTGCCACCAGTGACCGGACAGACTCAACTGAGGGAGCTTTCTTT
TRBJ1-4,TRBV27,-,-,CASSLPLGEKLFF,TGTGCCAGCAGTTTACCCCTAGGTGAAAAACTGTTTTTT
TRBJ1-1,TRBV14,-,-,CASSLNLNTEAFF,TGTGCCAGCAGCCTTAACCTAAACACTGAAGCTTTCTTT
TRBJ1-6,TRBV7-2,few,TRBD1,CASSFRTGGSPLHF,TGTGCCAGCAGCTTCCGGACAGGGGGTTCACCCCTCCACTTT
TRBJ1-2,TRBV5-4,-,TRBD1,CASSWRDRINYGYTF,TGTGCCAGCAGCTGGAGGGACAGGATAAACTATGGCTACACCTTC
TRBJ2-4,TRBV3-1/TRBV3-2,-,-,CASSHSAKNIQYF,TGTGCCAGCAGCCATTCGGCCAAAAACATTCAGTACTTC
TRBJ1-5,TRBV18,-,-,CASSTHRDQPQHF,TGTGCCAGCTCAACGCACAGGGACCAGCCCCAGCATTTT
TRBJ2-3,TRBV3-1/TRBV3-2,few,TRBD2,CASSQERAGAPPDTQYF,TGTGCCAGCAGCCAAGAACGTGCGGGAGCCCCCCCAGATACGCAGTATTTT
TRBJ1-6,TRBV11-2,-,-,CASSRTGSSYNSPLHF,TGTGCCAGCAGCCGTACAGGGAGCTCCTATAATTCACCCCTCCACTTT
TRBJ2-2,TRBV4-3,-,-,CASSQEVNLLSQYTGELFF,TGCGCCAGCAGCCAAGAGGTCAATCTTTTATCGCAGTACACCGGGGAGCTGTTTTTT
TRBJ2-1,TRBV6-6,few,TRBD2,CASSASGPSYNEQFF,TGTGCCAGCAGCGCTAGCGGGCCTTCCTACAATGAGCAGTTCTTC
TRBJ1-1,TRBV10-3,-,-,CAISETETGMNTEAFF,TGTGCCATCAGTGAGACAGAAACAGGGATGAACACTGAAGCTTTCTTT
TRBJ1-5,TRBV7-9,-,-,CASSLQGQPQHF,TGTGCCAGCAGCTTGCAGGGCCAGCCCCAGCATTTT
TRBJ2-1,TRBV6-4,-,-,CASSERRPNNEQFF,TGTGCCAGCAGTGAACGGAGACCAAACAATGAGCAGTTCTTC
TRBJ1-6,TRBV5-1,-,TRBD1,CASSSGQGGNSPLHF,TGCGCCAGCAGCTCCGGACAGGGGGGTAATTCACCCCTCCACTTT
TRBJ2-1,TRBV7-2,-,TRBD2,CASSLAASGLPPGNEQFF,TGTGCCAGCAGCTTAGCTGCTAGCGGACTTCCCCCGGGCAATGAGCAGTTCTTC
TRBJ1-2,TRBV2,few,TRBD1,CASRGQGAVGYTF,TGTGCCAGCAGAGGACAGGGGGCAGTTGGCTACACCTTC
TRBJ2-2,TRBV7-2,once,-,CASSSSHTNTGELFF,TGTGCCAGCAGCTCGTCACATACGAACACCGGGGAGCTGTTTTTT
TRBJ2-1,TRBV11-2,-,TRBD2,CASSWWGLAVNNEQFF,TGTGCCAGCAGCTGGTGGGGACTAGCGGTAAACAATGAGCAGTTCTTC
TRBJ1-4,TRBV19,once,TRBD1,CASSIGTGGSGSEKLFF,TGTGCCAGTAGTATCGGGACAGGGGGCTCAGGGAGTGAAAAACTGTTTTTT
TRBJ2-1,TRBV11-3,-,TRBD2,CASASRSSGRSIINEQFF,TGTGCCAGCGCGAGTCGGTCTAGCGGGAGATCAATAATAAATGAGCAGTTCTTC
TRBJ2-1,TRBV6-2/TRBV6-3,-,TRBD1,CASSRQGDYNEQFF,TGTGCCAGCAGCCGACAGGGGGATTACAATGAGCAGTTCTTC
TRBJ2-4,TRBV5-4,-,-,CASSLGGGYQAKNIQYF,TGTGCCAGCAGCTTGGGTGGGGGGTACCAAGCCAAAAACATTCAGTACTTC
TRBJ2-1,TRBV6-5,-,-,CASSQSGLMELF,TGTGCCAGCAGCCAAAGCGGGCTCATGGAGCTCTTC
TRBJ1-1,TRBV7-2,-,TRBD1,CASSLDRGNTEAFF,TGTGCCAGCAGCCTCGACAGGGGGAACACTGAAGCTTTCTTT
TRBJ2-1,TRBV18,-,-,CASSPEQFNEQFF,TGTGCCAGCTCACCGGAACAGTTCAATGAGCAGTTCTTC